The 13 T cell receptor beta chains presented below share a single source sample, sequenced in a study of blood T cells in healthy people across ages. Alongside a J-beta primer mix, a sample-barcoded 5' primer served in a second PCR lasting about 7 to 11 cycles. Each CDR3 protein is one row after TCRdb ran MiXCR on the 5' RACE reads. The table shows 850,000 to 1,100,000 distinct CDR3 sequences, with 30% to 40% occurring only once. Sequenced: blood. All receptors come from a man between 18 and 29 years old in good health.

The chain has TRBV12-3 or TRBV12-4 and TRBJ2-1, with no clear D. CDR3 size: 16 residues. V lost 2 bases and J lost 5, with 16 bases in between. In DNA, the CDR3 is TGTGCCAGCAGTTTATTGAACTTGGGTTTTAACAATGAGCAGTTCTTC. Its protein product is CASSLLNLGFNNEQFF.

Comments on this clonotype: At one end the junction does not follow the germline gene, possibly because of a read error. The CDR3 here is CGATELQETQYF. CDR3 sequence (DNA): TGCGGTGCTACAGAACTTCAAGAGACCCAGTACTTC. The chain joins TRBV20-1 to TRBJ2-7, with unresolved D. The J call may be in error: the DNA end matches TRBJ2-5 better. Germline V lookup: CDR1 DFQATT, CDR2 SNEGSKA (reference sequence). The CDR3 covers 12 residues.

The chain has TRBV2 and TRBJ1-2; D uncertain. V was cut by 6 bases and J by 2 bases, with 13 bases left in between. The germline gives CDR1 SNHLY, CDR2 FYNNEI. CDR3 length: 14 residues. CDR3 in amino acids: CASSASAPNYGYTF. The CDR3, as DNA: TGTGCCAGCAGCGCCAGTGCTCCCAACTATGGCTACACCTTC.

This rearrangement joins TRBV5-1 to TRBJ1-4; D not resolved. The CDR3 consists of 13 residues. V was shortened by 0 bases and J by 5 bases, with 5 bases between the two germline ends. Germline V gene data show CDR1 as SGHRS and CDR2 as YFSETQ. CDR3 coding DNA: TGCGCCAGCAGCTTGGAGCTAAATGAAAAACTGTTTTTT. This sequence encodes CASSLELNEKLFF.

The V call is TRBV7-2, the J call TRBJ1-1, with 9 bases fitting TRBD1. The CDR3 is 14 residues long. Germline assignment: CDR1 SGHTA and CDR2 FQGNSA. With V trimmed by 7 bases and J by 1 base, 4 bases remained unmatched. The CDR3: CASKPGQGNTEAFF. In DNA form, the CDR3 reads TGTGCCAGCAAGCCGGGACAGGGGAACACTGAAGCTTTCTTT.

This chain links TRBV15 with TRBJ2-7, with D maybe TRBD1 (5 bases). Trimming cost V 0 bases and J 3 bases, with 21 bases left between them. CDR3 size: 18 residues. In germline, CDR1 is LNHNV, CDR2 YYDKDF (reference sequence). CDR3 nucleotides: TGTGCCACCAGCAGAGATTCATTTTTAGGGCAGGGTTTCTACGAGCAGTACTTC. Amino acids: CATSRDSFLGQGFYEQYF.

Concerning this clonotype itself: The junction and the germline gene differ at one end; a read error may be behind it. The J gene is TRBJ1-4, the V gene TRBV7-2; no definite D call. The CDR3 contains 17 residues. The germline gives CDR1 SGHTA, CDR2 FQGNSA. The CDR3: CAGSRPPAGQTNEKLFF. The CDR3 coding sequence is TGTGCCGGCAGCCGCCCGCCCGCAGGCCAGACTAATGAAAAACTGTTTTTT.

This chain joins TRBV2 and TRBJ1-4, with a possible D match to TRBD1 (6 bases). The CDR3 is 14 residues long. Trimming removed 4 bases at V and 4 bases at J, with 10 bases between. Germline V lookup: CDR1 SNHLY, CDR2 FYNNEI. The CDR3 nucleotides read TGTGCCAGCAGTGCACAGGGTGTTAATGAAAAACTGTTTTTT. Protein: CASSAQGVNEKLFF.

The chain carries TRBV11-2 and TRBJ2-5; TRBD1 matches 7 bases. This CDR3 region has 15 residues. Germline V gene data show CDR1 as SGHAT and CDR2 as FQNNGV. V lost 5 bases and J lost 1; bases outside the gene matches: 7. CDR3 protein: CASSVDTGVQETQYF. The CDR3 DNA follows: TGTGCCAGCAGCGTCGACACAGGGGTCCAAGAGACCCAGTACTTC. Drawing the rest from reference TRBV11-2 and TRBJ2-5, the complete variable domain is EAGVAQSPRYKIIEKRQSVAFWCNPISGHATLYWYQQILGQGPKLLIQFQNNGVVDDSQLPKDRFSAERLKGVDSTLKIQPAKLEDSAVYLCASSVDTGVQETQYFGPGTRLLVL.

The chain joins TRBV24-1 to TRBJ2-3; tentative D call: TRBD1 (5 bases). Looked up from germline, CDR1 is KGHDR and CDR2 is SFDVKD. V was shortened by 4 bases and J by 0 bases, with 13 bases between the two germline ends. The CDR3 runs 16 residues. In DNA form, the CDR3 reads TGTGCCACCAGTGACCCTAGACAGTTTAGCACAGATACGCAGTATTTT. This encodes CATSDPRQFSTDTQYF.

The chain has TRBV4-3 and TRBJ1-1; TRBD1 aligns across 12 bases. CDR3 length: 15 residues. After removal of 4 bases from V and 7 bases from J, the junction contained 7 bases not matched to a gene. Germline V gene data show CDR1 as LGHNA and CDR2 as YSLEER. This chain's CDR3 is CASSRAGQGAYEAFF. Written as DNA, the CDR3 is TGCGCCAGCAGCCGAGCGGGACAGGGGGCCTATGAAGCTTTCTTT.

The rearrangement joins TRBV7-2 to TRBJ2-1; D is perhaps TRBD1 (6 bases). Trimming stripped 5 bases from V and 6 bases from J, with 17 bases between. The CDR3 runs to 15 residues. CDR1 is SGHTA, CDR2 FQGNSA, per germline. The CDR3 loop is CASSRNRVGSNEQFF. In nucleotides, the CDR3 is TGTGCCAGCAGCCGTAACAGGGTTGGGAGCAATGAGCAGTTCTTC. The variable domain in full, with the rest retrieved from reference TRBV7-2 and TRBJ2-1, is GAGVSQSPSNKVTEKGKDVELRCDPISGHTALYWYRQSLGQGLEFLIYFQGNSAPDKSGLPSDRFSAERTGGSVSTLTIQRTQQEDSAVYLCASSRNRVGSNEQFFGPGTRLTVL.

This clonotype was recorded at least ten times. This chain joins TRBV12-3 or TRBV12-4 and TRBJ1-6; 7 bases align to TRBD1. The CDR3 is 15 residues long. V lost 7 bases, J lost 5 bases, and 8 bases stayed unmatched. The CDR3 DNA follows: TGTGCCAGCACTCCGGCGGGACAGAATAATTCACCCCTCCACTTT. Translated: CASTPAGQNNSPLHF.